The source of this T cell receptor (beta chain) is a study of blood T cells in healthy people across ages. Findings and caveats of the study: More naive CD4+ cells and higher diversity were found in long-lived than in aged donors. Among T cells, TCR beta diversity per million cells dropped roughly linearly as age rose.

A sample-barcoded 5' primer and a J-beta primer mix were used in a second PCR of about 7 to 12 cycles. Samples each returned at least 3 million CDR3-containing paired-end reads. TCRdb fed the 5' RACE reads into MiXCR, producing one record per CDR3 protein. The sample lists 630,000 or so distinct CDR3 sequences; roughly 30% were seen once. Isolation yielded PBMCs, at least 7 million per sample, in every case. The CDR3 has 15 amino acids. Germline V gives CDR1 MNHEY, CDR2 SVGEGT. The germline V and J ends were trimmed by 7 bases and 4 bases, with 17 bases remaining between them. Ten or more counts support this clonotype. Antigen: not known.

Sequences were obtained from blood. This TCR was recovered from a woman of 80 years or more in good health. The V gene is TRBV6-2 or TRBV6-3, the J gene TRBJ2-1; D ambiguous. CDR3 in amino acids: CASTLNGPDYNEQFF. CDR3 DNA sequence: TGTGCCAGCACCCTCAACGGGCCTGATTACAATGAGCAGTTCTTC.